The subject of this entry is one TCR beta chain. Produced via immunoSEQ multiplex PCR; TCRdb's table is partial and in-frame only. The sample shows fewer than 500,000 clones, around 87% of them seen only once. This entry comes from a study of blood T cell repertoires in COVID-19. Study information: PBMCs, B-cell-depleted T cells, or T cells provided the cDNA or gDNA that made up the material.

Living in under 30 US areas, the participants were between roughly 18 and 90 years of age. CDR1 and CDR2 (germline): KGHSH, LQKENI. This CDR3 is built from 17 residues. J gave up 2 bases and V 3 bases, and 7 bases lay outside the gene matches. This rearrangement joins TRBV18 to TRBJ2-3, with TRBD1 matching over 11 bases. The sequence came from a woman between 25 and 40 years old with acute COVID-19. The sample taken for sequencing was PBMCs or T cells enriched from blood (not recorded which). CDR3 protein: CASSPGGTGGFTDTQYF. CDR3 nucleotides: TGTGCCAGCTCACCTGGAGGGACAGGGGGGTTCACAGATACGCAGTATTTT.